This record concerns one TCR beta chain sequence. The junction and the germline gene differ at one end; a read error may be behind it. These data are taken from a study of metastatic and nonmetastatic thyroid tumors. The CDR3 consists of 16 residues. CDR1 is SQVTM and CDR2 is ANQGSEA in the germline V gene. Using MiXCR, TCRdb reanalyzed the PCR reads. The sample consists of approximately 86,000 clones, roughly an eighth of them appearing once. Every patient was untreated before thyroid surgery. The V gene is TRBV29-1, the J gene TRBJ2-6; maybe TRBD1 (6 bases). Sequences were obtained from tumor tissue. The clonotype was recovered from a female donor with papillary thyroid cancer or a benign thyroid nodule (not recorded which). Some clones in this sample may be carry-over from other donors' samples. DNA for the CDR3: TGCAGCGTTGTTGGCAGGGGACACTCTGGGGCCAACTTCCTGACTTTC. Translated: CSVVGRGHSGANFLTF.